This TCR beta chain is drawn from a study of blood T cell repertoires in COVID-19. Looking at the study overall: COVID-19 samples, acute and convalescent, were from the United States, Italy and Spain. T cells, B-cell-depleted T cells, or PBMCs supplied cDNA or gDNA.

Authors' data handling: Amplification of reference gene primers provided the estimated nucleated cell counts. Produced via immunoSEQ multiplex PCR; TCRdb's table is partial and in-frame only. That table furnishes V, J and clone size, whereas the DNA furnished D and trimming. Among about 75,000 clones, 90% were seen once, and the ten largest hold approximately 2.5%. CDR1 is MGHRA, CDR2 YSYEKL, per germline. The CDR3 length is 16 residues. J was trimmed by 5 bases and V by 1 base; bases with no gene match: 10. The clonotype was recovered from a human donor in a cohort sampled during active COVID-19. V and J are TRBV4-1 and TRBJ2-5, with TRBD2 identical over 7 bases. The sequenced sample was peripheral blood. CDR3 sequence (DNA): TGCGCCAGCAGCCAAGTTGTGGGAGGGCCTTCGGAGACCCAGTACTTC. Amino acids: CASSQVVGGPSETQYF.